This record concerns one T cell receptor beta chain sequence. A single record per CDR3 protein comes from TCRdb applying MiXCR to the 5' RACE reads. The sample lists 35,000 to 50,000 distinct CDR3 sequences, approximately 30% occurring once. From germline, CDR1 is SGDLS and CDR2 YYNGEE. This CDR3 is built from 12 residues. V was pared by 10 bases and J by 3 bases, with 12 bases between. The receptor comes from a female donor with breast cancer. The chain is built from TRBV9 and TRBJ2-3, with D unclear. Input material: tumor-infiltrating memory CD4+ T cells sorted from the breast tumor. The subset here: memory CD4+ T cells, CD4+CD45RO+CD25-. In DNA form, the CDR3 reads TGTGCCTCATCAAGCCGGACAGATACGCAGTATTTT. This sequence encodes CASSSRTDTQYF.